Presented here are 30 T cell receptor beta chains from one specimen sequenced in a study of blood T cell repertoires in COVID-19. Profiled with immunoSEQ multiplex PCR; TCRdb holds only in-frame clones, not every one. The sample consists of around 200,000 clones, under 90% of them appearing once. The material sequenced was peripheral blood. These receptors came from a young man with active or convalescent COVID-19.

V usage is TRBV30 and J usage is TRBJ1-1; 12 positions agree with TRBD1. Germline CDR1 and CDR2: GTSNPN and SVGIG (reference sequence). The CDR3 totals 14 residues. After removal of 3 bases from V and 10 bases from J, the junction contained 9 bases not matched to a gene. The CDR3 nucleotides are TGTGCCTGGAGCAGGGACAGGGGGCAGGGAGGAGCTTTCTTT. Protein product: CAWSRDRGQGGAFF.

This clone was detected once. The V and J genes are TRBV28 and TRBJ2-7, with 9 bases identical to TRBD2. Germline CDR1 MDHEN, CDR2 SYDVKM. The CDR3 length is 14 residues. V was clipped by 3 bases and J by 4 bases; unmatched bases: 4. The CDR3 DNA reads TGTGCCAGCAGTTTGGTGGCGGGAGGGTACGAGCAGTACTTC. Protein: CASSLVAGGYEQYF.

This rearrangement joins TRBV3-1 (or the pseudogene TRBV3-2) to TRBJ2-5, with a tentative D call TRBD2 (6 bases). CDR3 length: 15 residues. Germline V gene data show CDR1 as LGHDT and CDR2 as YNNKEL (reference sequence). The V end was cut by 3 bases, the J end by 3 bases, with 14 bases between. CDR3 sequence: CASSQGRTGKETQYF. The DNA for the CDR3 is TGTGCCAGCAGCCAGGGGAGGACGGGCAAAGAGACCCAGTACTTC.

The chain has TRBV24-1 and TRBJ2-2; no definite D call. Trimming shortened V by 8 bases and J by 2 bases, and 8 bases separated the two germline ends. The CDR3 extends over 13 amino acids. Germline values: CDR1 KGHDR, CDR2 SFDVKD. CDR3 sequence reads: CATKPFNTGELFF. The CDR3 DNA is TGTGCCACCAAGCCATTCAACACCGGGGAGCTGTTTTTT.

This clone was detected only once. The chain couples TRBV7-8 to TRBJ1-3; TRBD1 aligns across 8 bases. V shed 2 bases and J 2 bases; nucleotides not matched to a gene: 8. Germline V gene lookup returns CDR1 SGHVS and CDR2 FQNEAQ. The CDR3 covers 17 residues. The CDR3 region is CASSLPPRGLTGNTIYF. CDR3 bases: TGTGCCAGCAGCTTACCCCCCAGGGGGCTGACTGGAAACACCATATATTTT.

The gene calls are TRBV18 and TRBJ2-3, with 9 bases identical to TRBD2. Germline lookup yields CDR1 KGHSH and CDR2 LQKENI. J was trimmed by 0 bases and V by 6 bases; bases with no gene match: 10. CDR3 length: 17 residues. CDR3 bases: TGTGCCAGCTCGCGCCCGAGACTAGCGGCAAGCACAGATACGCAGTATTTT. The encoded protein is CASSRPRLAASTDTQYF.

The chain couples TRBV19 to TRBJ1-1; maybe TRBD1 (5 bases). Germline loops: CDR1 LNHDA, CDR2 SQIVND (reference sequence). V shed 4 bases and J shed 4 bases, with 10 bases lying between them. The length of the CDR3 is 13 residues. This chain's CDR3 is CASSRGDLTEAFF. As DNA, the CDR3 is TGTGCCAGTAGTAGGGGCGACCTCACTGAAGCTTTCTTT. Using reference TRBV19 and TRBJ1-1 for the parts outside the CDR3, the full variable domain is DGGITQSPKYLFRKEGQNVTLSCEQNLNHDAMYWYRQDPGQGLRLIYYSQIVNDFQKGDIAEGYSVSREKKESFPLTVTSAQKNPTAFYLCASSRGDLTEAFFGQGTRLTVV.

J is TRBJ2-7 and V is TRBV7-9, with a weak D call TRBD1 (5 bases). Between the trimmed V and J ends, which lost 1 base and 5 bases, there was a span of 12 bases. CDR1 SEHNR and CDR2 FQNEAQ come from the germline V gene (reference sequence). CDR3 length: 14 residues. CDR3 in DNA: TGTGCCAGCAGCTTAGACCAGGGCCTCGACGAGCAGTACGTC. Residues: CASSLDQGLDEQYV.

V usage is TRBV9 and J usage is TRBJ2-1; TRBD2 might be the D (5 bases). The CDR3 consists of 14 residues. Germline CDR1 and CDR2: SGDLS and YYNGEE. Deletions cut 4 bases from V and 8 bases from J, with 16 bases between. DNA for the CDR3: TGTGCCAGCAGCTCCCGGACGGGGTGGGATGAGCAGTTCTTC. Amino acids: CASSSRTGWDEQFF. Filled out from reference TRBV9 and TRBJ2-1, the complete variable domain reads DSGVTQTPKHLITATGQRVTLRCSPRSGDLSVYWYQQSLDQGLQFLIQYYNGEERAKGNILERFSAQQFPDLHSELNLSSLELGDSALYFCASSSRTGWDEQFFGPGTRLTVL.

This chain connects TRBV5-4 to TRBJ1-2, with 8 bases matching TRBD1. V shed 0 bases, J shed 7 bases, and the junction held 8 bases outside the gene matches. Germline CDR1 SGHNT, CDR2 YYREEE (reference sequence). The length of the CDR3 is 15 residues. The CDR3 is CASSLVQGASSGYTF. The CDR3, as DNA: TGTGCCAGCAGCTTGGTTCAGGGGGCTTCGAGTGGCTACACCTTC.

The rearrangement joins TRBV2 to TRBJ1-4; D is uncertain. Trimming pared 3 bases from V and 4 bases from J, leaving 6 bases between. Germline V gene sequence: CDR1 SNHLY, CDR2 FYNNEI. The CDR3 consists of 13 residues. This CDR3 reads CASSDLLNEKLFF. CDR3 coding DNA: TGTGCCAGCAGTGACTTACTTAATGAAAAACTGTTTTTT. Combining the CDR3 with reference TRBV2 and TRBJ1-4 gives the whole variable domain EPEVTQTPSHQVTQMGQEVILRCVPISNHLYFYWYRQILGQKVEFLVSFYNNEISEKSEIFDDQFSVERPDGSNFTLKIRSTKLEDSAMYFCASSDLLNEKLFFGSGTQLSVL.

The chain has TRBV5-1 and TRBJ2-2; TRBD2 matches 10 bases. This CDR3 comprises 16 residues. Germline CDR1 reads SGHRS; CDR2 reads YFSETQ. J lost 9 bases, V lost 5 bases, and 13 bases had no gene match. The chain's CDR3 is CASSPAGTSVDRELFF. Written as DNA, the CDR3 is TGCGCCAGCAGTCCGGCCGGGACTAGCGTTGATCGGGAGCTGTTTTTT.

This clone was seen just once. The CDR3 DNA reads TGTGCCAGCAGTGATTCGTTAGGAGGGAACACTGAAGCTTTCTTT. The encoded protein is CASSDSLGGNTEAFF. This chain connects TRBV6-1 to TRBJ1-1; D uncertain. V was clipped by 3 bases and J by 1 base, with 12 bases between them. CDR3 length equals 15 residues. Germline V lookup: CDR1 MNHNS, CDR2 SASEGT.

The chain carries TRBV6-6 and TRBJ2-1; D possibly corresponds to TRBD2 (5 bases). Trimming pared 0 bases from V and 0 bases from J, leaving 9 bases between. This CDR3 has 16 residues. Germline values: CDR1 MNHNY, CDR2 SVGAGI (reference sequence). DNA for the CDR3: TGTGCCAGCAGTTACTCGCGGGCTTTCTCCTACAATGAGCAGTTCTTC. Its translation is CASSYSRAFSYNEQFF.

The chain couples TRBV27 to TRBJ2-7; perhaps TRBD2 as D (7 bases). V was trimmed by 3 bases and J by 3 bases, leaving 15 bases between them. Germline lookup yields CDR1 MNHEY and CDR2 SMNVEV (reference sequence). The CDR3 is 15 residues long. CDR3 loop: CASSFAGEGVYEQYF. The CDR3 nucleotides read TGTGCCAGCAGTTTCGCGGGGGAGGGGGTCTACGAGCAGTACTTC.

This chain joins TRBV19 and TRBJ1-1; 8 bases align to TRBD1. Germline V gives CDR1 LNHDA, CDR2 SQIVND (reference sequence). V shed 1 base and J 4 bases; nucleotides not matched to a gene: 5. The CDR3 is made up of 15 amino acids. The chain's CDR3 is CASSIGQGLVTEAFF. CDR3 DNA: TGTGCCAGTAGTATAGGACAGGGGCTGGTCACTGAAGCTTTCTTT.

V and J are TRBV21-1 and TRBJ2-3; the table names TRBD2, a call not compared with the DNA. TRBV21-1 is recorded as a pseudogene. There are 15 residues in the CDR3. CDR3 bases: TGTGCCAGCAGCATGTCTAGCGGGAATACAGATACGCAGTATTTT. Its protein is CASSMSSGNTDTQYF.

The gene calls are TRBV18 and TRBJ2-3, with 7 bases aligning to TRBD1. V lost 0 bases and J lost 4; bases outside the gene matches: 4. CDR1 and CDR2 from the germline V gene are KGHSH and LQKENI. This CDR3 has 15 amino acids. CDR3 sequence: CASSPPGRGPDTQYF. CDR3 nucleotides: TGTGCCAGCTCACCACCAGGAAGGGGGCCAGATACGCAGTATTTT.

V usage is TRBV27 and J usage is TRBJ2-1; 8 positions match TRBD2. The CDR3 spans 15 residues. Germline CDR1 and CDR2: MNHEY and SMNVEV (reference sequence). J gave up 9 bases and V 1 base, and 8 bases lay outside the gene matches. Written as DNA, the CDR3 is TGTGCCAGCAGTTTATTGGGGACTAGAATTGGTGAGCAGTTCTTC. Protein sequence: CASSLLGTRIGEQFF.

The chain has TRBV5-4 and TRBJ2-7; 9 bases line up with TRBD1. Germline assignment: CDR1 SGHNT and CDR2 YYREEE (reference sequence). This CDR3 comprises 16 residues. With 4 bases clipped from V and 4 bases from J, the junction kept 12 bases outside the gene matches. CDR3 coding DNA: TGTGCCAGCAGCCCCGGACCCAGGACAGGGGAATACGAGCAGTACGTC. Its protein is CASSPGPRTGEYEQYV.

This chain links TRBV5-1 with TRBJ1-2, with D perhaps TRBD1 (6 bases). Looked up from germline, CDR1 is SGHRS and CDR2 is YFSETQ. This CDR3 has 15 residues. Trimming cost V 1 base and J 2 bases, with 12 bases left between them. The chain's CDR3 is CASSLSPGANYGYTF. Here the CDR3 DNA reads TGCGCCAGCAGCTTGAGTCCAGGGGCCAACTATGGCTACACCTTC.

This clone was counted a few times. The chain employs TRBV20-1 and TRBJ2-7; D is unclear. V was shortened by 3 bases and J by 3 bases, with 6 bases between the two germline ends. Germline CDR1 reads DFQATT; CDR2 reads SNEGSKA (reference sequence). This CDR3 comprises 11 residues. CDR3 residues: CSARWSYEQYF. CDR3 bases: TGCAGTGCTAGGTGGAGCTACGAGCAGTACTTC.

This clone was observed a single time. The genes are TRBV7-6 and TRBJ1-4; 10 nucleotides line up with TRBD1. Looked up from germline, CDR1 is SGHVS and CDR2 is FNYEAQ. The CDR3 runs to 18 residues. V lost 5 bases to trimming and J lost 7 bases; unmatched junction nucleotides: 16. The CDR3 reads CASSTGQGMTVRSEKLFF. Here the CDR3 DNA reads TGTGCCAGCAGCACGGGACAGGGGATGACGGTGAGGAGTGAAAAACTGTTTTTT.

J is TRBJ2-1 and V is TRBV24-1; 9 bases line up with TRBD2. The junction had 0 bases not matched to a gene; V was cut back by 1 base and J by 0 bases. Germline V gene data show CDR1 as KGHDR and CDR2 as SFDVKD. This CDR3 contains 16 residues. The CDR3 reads CATSDLAGGSYNEQFF. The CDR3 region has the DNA TGTGCCACCAGTGATTTAGCGGGGGGCTCCTACAATGAGCAGTTCTTC.

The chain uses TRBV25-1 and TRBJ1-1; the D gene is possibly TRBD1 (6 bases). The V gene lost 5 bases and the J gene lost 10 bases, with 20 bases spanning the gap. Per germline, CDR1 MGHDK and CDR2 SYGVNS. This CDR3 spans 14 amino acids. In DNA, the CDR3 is TGTGCCAGCAGTCAAGGACAGCCCTCCACCCCAGCTTTCTTT. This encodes CASSQGQPSTPAFF.

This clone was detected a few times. CDR3 in amino acids: CASSGLAGGEQFF. The DNA for the CDR3 is TGTGCCAGTAGCGGACTAGCGGGAGGTGAGCAGTTCTTC. This chain uses TRBV19 with TRBJ2-1; 14 bases fit TRBD2. CDR3 length: 13 amino acids. V shed 6 bases, J shed 9 bases, and the junction held 1 base outside the gene matches. Germline V CDR1 and CDR2: LNHDA, SQIVND (reference sequence). Full variable domain (rest looked up from reference TRBV19 and TRBJ2-1): DGGITQSPKYLFRKEGQNVTLSCEQNLNHDAMYWYRQDPGQGLRLIYYSQIVNDFQKGDIAEGYSVSREKKESFPLTVTSAQKNPTAFYLCASSGLAGGEQFFGPGTRLTVL.

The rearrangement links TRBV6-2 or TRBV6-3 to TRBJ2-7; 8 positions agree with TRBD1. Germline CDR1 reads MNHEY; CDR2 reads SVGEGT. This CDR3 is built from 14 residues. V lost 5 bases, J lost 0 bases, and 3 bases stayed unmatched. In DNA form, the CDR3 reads TGTGCCAGCAGTCCGGACAGGGCCTCCTACGAGCAGTACGTC. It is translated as CASSPDRASYEQYV.

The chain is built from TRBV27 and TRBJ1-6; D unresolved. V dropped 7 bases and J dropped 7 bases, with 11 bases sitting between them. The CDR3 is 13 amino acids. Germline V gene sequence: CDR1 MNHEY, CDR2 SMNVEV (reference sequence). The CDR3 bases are TGTGCCAGCAACCCCTCGGGGAATTCACCCCTCCACTTT. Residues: CASNPSGNSPLHF.

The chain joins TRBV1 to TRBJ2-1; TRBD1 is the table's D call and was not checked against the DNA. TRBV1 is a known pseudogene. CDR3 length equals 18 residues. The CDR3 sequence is CTSSPSPRQDLSYNEQFF. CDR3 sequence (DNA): TGCACCAGCAGCCCATCTCCCCGACAGGACTTATCCTACAATGAGCAGTTCTTC.

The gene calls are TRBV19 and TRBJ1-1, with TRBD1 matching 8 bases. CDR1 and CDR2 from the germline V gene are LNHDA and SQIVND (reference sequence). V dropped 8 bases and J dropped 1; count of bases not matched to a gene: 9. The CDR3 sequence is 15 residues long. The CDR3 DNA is TGTGCCAGTCGGACAGGGTTGGAGACGAACACTGAAGCTTTCTTT. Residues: CASRTGLETNTEAFF.